This TCR beta chain came from a study of blood T cell repertoires in COVID-19. Study overall: Acute-phase and convalescent COVID-19 samples originated in the United States, Italy and Spain. PBMCs, B-cell-depleted T cells, or T cells provided the cDNA or gDNA that made up the material.

From germline, CDR1 is KGHDR and CDR2 SFDVKD. The CDR3 is made up of 17 amino acids. Germline trimming cut 4 bases from V and 4 bases from J; bases unmatched to any gene: 10. Authors' data handling: Reference gene primers were amplified, and this amplification served to estimate nucleated cell counts. TCRdb's table, derived via immunoSEQ multiplex PCR, lists solely in-frame clones and lacks some. That table furnishes V, J and clone size, whereas the DNA furnished D and trimming. Here the sample spans roughly 200,000 clones, approximately 89% being singletons. The clonotype originates from a woman aged 25 to 39 with acute or convalescent COVID-19. The rearrangement uses TRBV24-1 and TRBJ2-3; TRBD1 agrees at 10 bases. Sequenced material: peripheral blood. CDR3 DNA: TGTGCCACCAGTGACCCTACCCGGGACAGGGGCCCAGATACGCAGTATTTT. It codes for CATSDPTRDRGPDTQYF.